The 15 T cell receptor beta chains given below trace back to one sample, sequenced in a study of CD8+CD57+ T cells in acquired aplastic anemia. Investigators profiled TCR beta VDJ and CDR3 from genomic DNA template. TCRdb reprocessed the reads via MiXCR and lists one record per CDR3 protein. Found here are 150,000 to 200,000 distinct CDR3 sequences, around half of them singletons; the top ten hold roughly 2.8%. CD8+CD57+ cell expansion, shown by flow cytometry, had occurred in the patients selected for sequencing. Specimen: sorted CD4+, CD8+, or CD8+CD57+ T cells (not recorded which) from PBMCs. The receptors were gathered from a human donor with aplastic anemia.

At least ten counts were recorded for this clonotype. This chain joins TRBV6-4 and TRBJ2-3; TRBD2 agrees at 13 bases. Germline V gene sequence: CDR1 MRHNA, CDR2 SNTAGT. The CDR3 is 14 amino acids. Trimming took 4 bases from V and 10 from J; bases not matched to a gene: 5. CDR3 sequence (DNA): TGTGCCAGCAGTGTTGGGACTAGCGGGAATGCGCAGTATTTT. Its translation is CASSVGTSGNAQYF.

This clonotype was recorded many times. V gene TRBV4-3 combines with J gene TRBJ1-2, with D perhaps matching TRBD1 (5 bases). This CDR3 region has 14 residues. The V gene's germline CDR1 is LGHNA and CDR2 YSLEER. V was clipped by 0 bases and J by 9 bases, with 14 bases between them. CDR3 protein: CASSQDGGIKRYTF. Here the CDR3 DNA reads TGCGCCAGCAGCCAAGACGGGGGGATTAAGCGCTACACCTTC.

CDR3 in amino acids: CASTLARAGLGYTF. In nucleotides, the CDR3 is TGTGCCAGCACCCTAGCGCGTGCAGGGTTGGGCTACACCTTC. The chain joins TRBV2 to TRBJ1-2, with D tentatively TRBD1 (5 bases). This CDR3 has 14 residues. Germline CDR1 and CDR2: SNHLY and FYNNEI. V was shortened by 7 bases and J by 8 bases, with 20 bases between the two germline ends.

V gene TRBV20-1 combines with J gene TRBJ2-1, with 14 bases identical to TRBD2. The germline V gene has CDR1 DFQATT and CDR2 SNEGSKA (reference sequence). The CDR3 covers 16 residues. V shed 6 bases, J shed 4 bases, and the junction held 8 bases outside the gene matches. The CDR3 DNA follows: TGCAGTGCCAAGGGACTAGCGGGAGAGACATACAATGAGCAGTTCTTC. This encodes CSAKGLAGETYNEQFF.

This clonotype was observed a single time. This chain links TRBV11-2 with TRBJ2-7, with TRBD2 identical over 13 bases. V gave up 5 bases and J gave up 4 bases; unmatched junction bases: 11. The CDR3 contains 17 residues. Germline V gene lookup returns CDR1 SGHAT and CDR2 FQNNGV. The CDR3 protein is CASSPGELAGGKYEQYF. The CDR3 DNA is TGTGCCAGCAGCCCTGGGGAACTAGCGGGAGGGAAATACGAGCAGTACTTC.

As regards this clonotype: A junction end diverges from the germline sequence, so it may reflect a read error. The chain has TRBV3-1 and TRBJ1-4; no definite D call. The germline gives CDR1 LGHDT, CDR2 YNNKEL (reference sequence). The CDR3 is 13 amino acids. This chain's CDR3 is CATVSRGDEKLLF. CDR3 sequence (DNA): TGTGCCACCGTATCCCGGGGAGATGAAAAACTGCTTTTT.

This clonotype was observed at least ten times. V and J are TRBV7-2 and TRBJ2-5; no clear D gene. Trimming took off 0 bases at V and 2 bases at J, with 7 bases between the two ends. This CDR3 has 14 residues. Germline loops: CDR1 SGHTA, CDR2 FQGNSA. In nucleotides, the CDR3 is TGTGCCAGCAGCTTAGCGTTTGCTCAAGAGACCCAGTACTTC. Residues: CASSLAFAQETQYF.

This clonotype was detected ten times or more. J is TRBJ1-3 and V is TRBV20-1; D is perhaps TRBD1 (5 bases). The V and J ends lost 1 base and 1 base respectively, with 8 bases between them. CDR3 length equals 14 residues. Germline CDR1 and CDR2: DFQATT and SNEGSKA (reference sequence). CDR3 residues: CSARGQGSGNTIYF. Written as DNA, the CDR3 is TGCAGTGCTAGAGGGCAGGGTTCTGGAAACACCATATATTTT.

The chain combines TRBV20-1 with TRBJ1-1; D not resolved. The V and J ends lost 0 bases and 4 bases respectively, with 6 bases between them. Germline V gene data show CDR1 as DFQATT and CDR2 as SNEGSKA (reference sequence). The CDR3 extends over 12 amino acids. For the CDR3, the DNA is TGCAGTGCTAGAGAGGGTATCACTGAAGCTTTCTTT. Translated: CSAREGITEAFF.

The gene calls are TRBV2 and TRBJ1-5, with D possibly being TRBD1 (6 bases). The germline V gene encodes CDR1 SNHLY and CDR2 FYNNEI. This CDR3 comprises 13 residues. V lost 4 bases to trimming and J lost 7 bases, with 11 bases between them. For the CDR3, the DNA is TGTGCCAGCAGTGCCAGGGGCCGGCAGCCCCAGCATTTT. The encoded protein is CASSARGRQPQHF.

The chain couples TRBV15 to TRBJ2-3; perhaps TRBD2 as D (7 bases). The CDR3 runs 13 residues. Germline V CDR1 and CDR2: LNHNV, YYDKDF (reference sequence). V was shortened by 5 bases and J by 4 bases, with 10 bases between the two germline ends. The CDR3 sequence: CATSGGGPDTQYF. The DNA of the CDR3 is TGTGCCACCAGCGGGGGGGGCCCAGATACGCAGTATTTT.

This clonotype was detected only a few times. V is TRBV6-1 and J is TRBJ1-3, with TRBD1 matching over 7 bases. Germline V gene lookup returns CDR1 MNHNS and CDR2 SASEGT. Losses at the gene ends were 5 bases for V and 0 bases for J; bases not matched to a gene: 4. The CDR3 loop spans 15 amino acids. CDR3 amino acids: CASSPGQDSGNTIYF. The CDR3 region has the DNA TGTGCCAGCAGTCCCGGACAGGACTCTGGAAACACCATATATTTT.

This CDR3 reads CATSDPRLAGEVGDTQYF. The CDR3 coding sequence is TGTGCCACCAGTGACCCCCGACTAGCGGGGGAGGTCGGAGATACGCAGTATTTT. The V and J genes are TRBV24-1 and TRBJ2-3, with 12 bases identical to TRBD2. From germline, CDR1 is KGHDR and CDR2 SFDVKD. The trim removed 4 bases at V and 5 bases at J, leaving 12 bases unmatched. This CDR3 is 18 amino acids long.

There are many counts of this clonotype. The V gene is TRBV7-3, the J gene TRBJ2-2; D not certain. Trimming took off 0 bases at V and 5 bases at J, with 19 bases between the two ends. The CDR3 spans 18 residues. Looked up from germline, CDR1 is SGHTA and CDR2 is FQGTGA. The CDR3 loop reads CASSLTGQSMRATGELFF. The CDR3 coding sequence is TGTGCCAGCAGCTTAACCGGTCAGAGTATGCGAGCTACCGGGGAGCTGTTTTTT. The variable domain in full, with the rest retrieved from reference TRBV7-3 and TRBJ2-2, is GAGVSQTPSNKVTEKGKYVELRCDPISGHTALYWYRQSLGQGPEFLIYFQGTGAADDSGLPNDRFFAVRPEGSVSTLKIQRTERGDSAVYLCASSLTGQSMRATGELFFGEGSRLTVL.

The CDR3 loop is CASSLGEGGAFF. Here the CDR3 DNA reads TGTGCCAGCAGTTTGGGGGAGGGGGGAGCTTTCTTT. V and J are TRBV28 and TRBJ1-1, with D possibly matching TRBD1 (6 bases). Germline loops: CDR1 MDHEN, CDR2 SYDVKM. The CDR3 loop spans 12 amino acids. V dropped 3 bases and J dropped 10 bases, with 12 bases sitting between them.